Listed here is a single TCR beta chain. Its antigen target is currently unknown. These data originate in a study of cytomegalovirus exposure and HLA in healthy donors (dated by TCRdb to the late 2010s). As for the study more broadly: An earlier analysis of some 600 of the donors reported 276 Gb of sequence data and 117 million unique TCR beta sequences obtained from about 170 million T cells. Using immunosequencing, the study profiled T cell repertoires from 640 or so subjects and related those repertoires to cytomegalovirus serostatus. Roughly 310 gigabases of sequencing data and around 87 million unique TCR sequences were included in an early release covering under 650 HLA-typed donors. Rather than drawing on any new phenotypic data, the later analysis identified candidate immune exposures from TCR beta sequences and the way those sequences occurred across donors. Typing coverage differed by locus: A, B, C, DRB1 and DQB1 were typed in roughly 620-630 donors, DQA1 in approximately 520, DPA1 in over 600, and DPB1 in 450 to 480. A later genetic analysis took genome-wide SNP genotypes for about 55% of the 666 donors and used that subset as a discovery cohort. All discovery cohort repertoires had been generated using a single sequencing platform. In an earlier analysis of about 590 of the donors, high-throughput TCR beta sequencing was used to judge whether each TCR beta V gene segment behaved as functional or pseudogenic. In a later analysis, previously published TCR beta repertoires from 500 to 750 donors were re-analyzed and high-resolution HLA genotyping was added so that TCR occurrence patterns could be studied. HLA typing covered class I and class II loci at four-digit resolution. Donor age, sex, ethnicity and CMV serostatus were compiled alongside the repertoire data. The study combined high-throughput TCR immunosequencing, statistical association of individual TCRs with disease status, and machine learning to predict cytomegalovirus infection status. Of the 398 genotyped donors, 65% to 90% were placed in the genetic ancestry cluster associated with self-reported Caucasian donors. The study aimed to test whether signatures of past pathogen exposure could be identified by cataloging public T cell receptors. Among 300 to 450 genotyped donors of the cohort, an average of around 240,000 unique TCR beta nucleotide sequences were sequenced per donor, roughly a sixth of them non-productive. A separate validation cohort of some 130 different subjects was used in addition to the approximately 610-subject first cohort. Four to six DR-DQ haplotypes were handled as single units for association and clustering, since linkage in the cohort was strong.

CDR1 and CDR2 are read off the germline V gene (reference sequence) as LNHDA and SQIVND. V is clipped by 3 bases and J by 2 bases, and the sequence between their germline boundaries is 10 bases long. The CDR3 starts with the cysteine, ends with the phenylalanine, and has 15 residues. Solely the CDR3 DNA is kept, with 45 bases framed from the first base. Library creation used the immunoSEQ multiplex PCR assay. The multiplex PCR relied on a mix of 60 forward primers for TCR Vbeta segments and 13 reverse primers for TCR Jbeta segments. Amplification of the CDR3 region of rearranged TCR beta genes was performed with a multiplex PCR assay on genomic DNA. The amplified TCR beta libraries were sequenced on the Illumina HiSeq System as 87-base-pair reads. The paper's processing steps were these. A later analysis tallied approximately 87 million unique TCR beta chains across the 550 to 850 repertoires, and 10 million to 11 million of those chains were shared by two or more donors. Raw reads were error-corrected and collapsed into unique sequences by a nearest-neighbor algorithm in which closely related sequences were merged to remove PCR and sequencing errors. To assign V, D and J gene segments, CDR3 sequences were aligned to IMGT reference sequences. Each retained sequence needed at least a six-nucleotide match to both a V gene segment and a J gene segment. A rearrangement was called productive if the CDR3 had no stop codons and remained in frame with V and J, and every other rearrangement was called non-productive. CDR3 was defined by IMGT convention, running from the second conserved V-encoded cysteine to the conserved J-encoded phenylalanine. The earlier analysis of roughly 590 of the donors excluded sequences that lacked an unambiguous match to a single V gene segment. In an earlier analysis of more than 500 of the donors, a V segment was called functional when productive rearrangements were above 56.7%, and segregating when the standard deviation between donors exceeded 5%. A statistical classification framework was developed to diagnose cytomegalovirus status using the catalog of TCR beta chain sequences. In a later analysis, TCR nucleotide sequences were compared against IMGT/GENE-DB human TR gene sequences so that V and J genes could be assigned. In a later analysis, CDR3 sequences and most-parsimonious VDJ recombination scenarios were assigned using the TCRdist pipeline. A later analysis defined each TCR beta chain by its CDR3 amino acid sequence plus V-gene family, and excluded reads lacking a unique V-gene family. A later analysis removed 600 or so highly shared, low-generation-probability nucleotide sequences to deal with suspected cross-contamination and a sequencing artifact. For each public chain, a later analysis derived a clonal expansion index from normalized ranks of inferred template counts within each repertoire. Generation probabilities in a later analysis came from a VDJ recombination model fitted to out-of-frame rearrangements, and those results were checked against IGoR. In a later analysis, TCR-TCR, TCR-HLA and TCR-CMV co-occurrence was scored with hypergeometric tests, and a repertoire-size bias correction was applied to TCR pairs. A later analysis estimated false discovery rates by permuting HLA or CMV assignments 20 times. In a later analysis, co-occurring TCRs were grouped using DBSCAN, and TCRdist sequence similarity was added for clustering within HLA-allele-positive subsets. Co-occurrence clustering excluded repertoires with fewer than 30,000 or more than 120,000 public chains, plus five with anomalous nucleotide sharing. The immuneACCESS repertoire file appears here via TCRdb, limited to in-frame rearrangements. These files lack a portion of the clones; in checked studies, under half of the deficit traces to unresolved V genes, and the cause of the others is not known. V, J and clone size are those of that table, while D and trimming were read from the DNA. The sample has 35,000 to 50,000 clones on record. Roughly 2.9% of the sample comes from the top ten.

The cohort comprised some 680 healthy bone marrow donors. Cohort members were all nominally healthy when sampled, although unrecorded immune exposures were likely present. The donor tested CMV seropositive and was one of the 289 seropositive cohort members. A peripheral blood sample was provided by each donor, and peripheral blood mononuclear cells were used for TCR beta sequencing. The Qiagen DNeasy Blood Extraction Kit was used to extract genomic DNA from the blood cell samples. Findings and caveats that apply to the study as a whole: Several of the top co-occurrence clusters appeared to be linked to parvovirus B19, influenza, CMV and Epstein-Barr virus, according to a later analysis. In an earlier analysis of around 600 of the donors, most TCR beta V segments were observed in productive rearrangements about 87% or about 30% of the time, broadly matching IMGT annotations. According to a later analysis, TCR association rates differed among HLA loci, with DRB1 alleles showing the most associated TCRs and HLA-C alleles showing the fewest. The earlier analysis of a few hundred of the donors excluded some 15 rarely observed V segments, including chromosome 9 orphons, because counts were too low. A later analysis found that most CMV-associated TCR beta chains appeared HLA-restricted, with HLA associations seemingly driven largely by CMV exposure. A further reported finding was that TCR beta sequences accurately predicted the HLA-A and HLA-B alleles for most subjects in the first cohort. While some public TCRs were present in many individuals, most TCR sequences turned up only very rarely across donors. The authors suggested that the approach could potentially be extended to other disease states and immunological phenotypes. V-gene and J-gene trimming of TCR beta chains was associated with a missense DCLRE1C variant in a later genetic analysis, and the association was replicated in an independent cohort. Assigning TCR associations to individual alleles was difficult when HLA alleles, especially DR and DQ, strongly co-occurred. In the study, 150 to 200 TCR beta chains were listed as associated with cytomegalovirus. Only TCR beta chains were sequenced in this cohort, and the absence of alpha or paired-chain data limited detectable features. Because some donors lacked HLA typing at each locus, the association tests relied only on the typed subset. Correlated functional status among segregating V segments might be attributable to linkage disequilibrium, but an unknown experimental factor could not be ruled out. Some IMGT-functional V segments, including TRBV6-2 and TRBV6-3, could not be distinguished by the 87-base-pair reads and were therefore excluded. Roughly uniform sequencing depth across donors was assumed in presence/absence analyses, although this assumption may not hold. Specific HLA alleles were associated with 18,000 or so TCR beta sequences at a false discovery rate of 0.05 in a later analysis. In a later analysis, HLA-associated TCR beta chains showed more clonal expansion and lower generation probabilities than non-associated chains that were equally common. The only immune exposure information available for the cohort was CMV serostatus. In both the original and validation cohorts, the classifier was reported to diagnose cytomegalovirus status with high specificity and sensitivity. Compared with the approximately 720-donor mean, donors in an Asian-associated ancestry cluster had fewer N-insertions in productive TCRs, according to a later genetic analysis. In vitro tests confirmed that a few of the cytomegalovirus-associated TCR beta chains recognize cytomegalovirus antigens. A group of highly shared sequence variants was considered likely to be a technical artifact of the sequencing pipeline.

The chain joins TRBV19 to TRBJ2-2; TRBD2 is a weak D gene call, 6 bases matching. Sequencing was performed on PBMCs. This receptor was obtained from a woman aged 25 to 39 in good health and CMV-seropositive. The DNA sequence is TGTGCCAGTAGTATGGGGGGACCCAACACCGGGGAGCTGTTTTTT. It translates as CASSMGGPNTGELFF.